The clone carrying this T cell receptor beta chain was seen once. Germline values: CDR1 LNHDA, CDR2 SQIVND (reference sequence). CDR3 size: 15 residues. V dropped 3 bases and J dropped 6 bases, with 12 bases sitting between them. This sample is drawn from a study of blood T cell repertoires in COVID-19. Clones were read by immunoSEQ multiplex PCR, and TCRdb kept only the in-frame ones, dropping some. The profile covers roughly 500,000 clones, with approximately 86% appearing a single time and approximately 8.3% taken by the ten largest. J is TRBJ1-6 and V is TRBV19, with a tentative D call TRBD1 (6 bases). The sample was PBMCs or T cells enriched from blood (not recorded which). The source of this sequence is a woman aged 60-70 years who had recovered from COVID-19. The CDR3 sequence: CASSIKTGFNSPLHF. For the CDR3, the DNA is TGTGCCAGTAGTATTAAAACAGGGTTTAATTCACCCCTCCACTTT.